The entry below gives a single T cell receptor (beta chain) sequence along with its context. What it binds is not known. These data originate in a study of cytomegalovirus exposure and HLA in healthy donors. Study-wide points: Donor immune exposure was known only as CMV serostatus.

Primers: 60 Vbeta forward and 13 Jbeta reverse. Some clones are missing from TCRdb's copy, which holds only in-frame ones; the method was immunoSEQ multiplex PCR. This table holds over 100,000 clones, around 60% found once. The CDR3 covers 14 residues. Looked up from germline, CDR1 is MDHEN and CDR2 is SYDVKM. The V and J ends lost 3 bases and 1 base respectively, with 9 bases between them. J is TRBJ1-1 and V is TRBV28; possibly TRBD1 for D (6 bases). This TCR was sampled from a man aged 35-49 years in good health and CMV-seropositive. Material: PBMCs. The CDR3: CASSFGTWNTEAFF. In nucleotides, the CDR3 is TGTGCCAGCAGTTTCGGGACATGGAACACTGAAGCTTTCTTT.